This TCR beta chain was sequenced for a study of T cell therapy after organ transplantation. The overall study: Expansion used a peptide pool of 30 HLA class I and II CMV epitopes. Up to 6 doses were given at 2-week intervals.

A word on this clone: The antigen is not known.

Produced via immunoSEQ multiplex PCR; TCRdb's table is partial and in-frame only. The table has 17,000 or so clones, around 86% seen once. Described time point: 20-29 weeks after completion of therapy. The V gene's germline CDR1 is SGHTA and CDR2 FQGTGA. V was pared by 2 bases and J by 0 bases, with 4 bases of the junction left unmatched. CDR3 length equals 16 residues. V usage is TRBV7-3 and J usage is TRBJ2-3; 8 nucleotides line up with TRBD2. The starting material was CD8+ T cells from blood, obtained after autologous CMV-specific T cell therapy. The sequence was collected from a human patient who had received a solid organ transplant and had CMV disease. Some T cells may originate from the graft donor. CDR3 region: CASSLFAGGSTDTQYF. The DNA for the CDR3 is TGTGCCAGCAGCTTATTCGCGGGAGGAAGCACAGATACGCAGTATTTT.